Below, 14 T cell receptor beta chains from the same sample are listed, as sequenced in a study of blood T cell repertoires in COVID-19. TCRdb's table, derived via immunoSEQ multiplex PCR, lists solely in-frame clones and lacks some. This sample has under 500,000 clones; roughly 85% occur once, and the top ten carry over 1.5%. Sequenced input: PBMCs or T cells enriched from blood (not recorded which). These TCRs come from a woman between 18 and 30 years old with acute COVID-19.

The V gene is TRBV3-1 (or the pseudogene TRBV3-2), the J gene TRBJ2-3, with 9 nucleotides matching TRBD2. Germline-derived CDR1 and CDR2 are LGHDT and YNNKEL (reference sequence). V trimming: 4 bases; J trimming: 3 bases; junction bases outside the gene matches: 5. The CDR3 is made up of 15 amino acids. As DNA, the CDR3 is TGTGCCAGCAGCCGGCGGACTAGCGCAACAGATACGCAGTATTTT. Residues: CASSRRTSATDTQYF.

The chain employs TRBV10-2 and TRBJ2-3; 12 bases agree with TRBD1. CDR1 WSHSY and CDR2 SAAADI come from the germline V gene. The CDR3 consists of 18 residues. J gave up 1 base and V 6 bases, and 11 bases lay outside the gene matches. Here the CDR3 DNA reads TGCGCCAGCAGGAGAGGTGGGACAGGGGGCTTGGGCACAGATACGCAGTATTTT. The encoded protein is CASRRGGTGGLGTDTQYF.

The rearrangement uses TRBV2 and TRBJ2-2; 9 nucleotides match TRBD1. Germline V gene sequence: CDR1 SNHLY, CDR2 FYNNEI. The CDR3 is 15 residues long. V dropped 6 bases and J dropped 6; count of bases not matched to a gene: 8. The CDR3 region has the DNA TGTGCCAGCAGGTCGACAGGGGGTCTTTCCGGGGAGCTGTTTTTT. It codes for CASRSTGGLSGELFF. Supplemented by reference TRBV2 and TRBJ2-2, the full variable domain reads EPEVTQTPSHQVTQMGQEVILRCVPISNHLYFYWYRQILGQKVEFLVSFYNNEISEKSEIFDDQFSVERPDGSNFTLKIRSTKLEDSAMYFCASRSTGGLSGELFFGEGSRLTVL.

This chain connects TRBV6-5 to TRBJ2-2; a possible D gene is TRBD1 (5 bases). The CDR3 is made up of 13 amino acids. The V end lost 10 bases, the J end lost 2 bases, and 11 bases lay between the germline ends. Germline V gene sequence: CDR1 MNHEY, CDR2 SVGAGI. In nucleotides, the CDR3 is TGTGCCAACCAGGACACTAACACCGGGGAGCTGTTTTTT. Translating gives CANQDTNTGELFF.

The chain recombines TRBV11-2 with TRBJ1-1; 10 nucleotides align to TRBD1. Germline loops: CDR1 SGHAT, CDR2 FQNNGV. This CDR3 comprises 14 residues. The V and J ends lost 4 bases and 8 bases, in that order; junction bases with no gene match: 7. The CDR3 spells CASSSSGTGAEAFF. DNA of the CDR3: TGTGCCAGCAGCTCCTCCGGGACAGGGGCCGAAGCTTTCTTT.

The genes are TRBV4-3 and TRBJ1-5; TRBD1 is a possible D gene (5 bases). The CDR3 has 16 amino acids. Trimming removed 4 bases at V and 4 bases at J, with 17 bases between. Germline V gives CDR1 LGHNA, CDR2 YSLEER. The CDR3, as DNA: TGCGCCAGCAGCCTTGGACACCAGTTTTTAAATCAGCCCCAGCATTTT. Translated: CASSLGHQFLNQPQHF.

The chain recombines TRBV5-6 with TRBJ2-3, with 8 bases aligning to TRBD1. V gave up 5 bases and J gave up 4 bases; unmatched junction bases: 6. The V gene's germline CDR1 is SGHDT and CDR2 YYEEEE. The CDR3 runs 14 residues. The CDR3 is CASSRGQVADTQYF. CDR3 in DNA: TGTGCCAGCAGTAGGGGACAGGTGGCAGATACGCAGTATTTT.

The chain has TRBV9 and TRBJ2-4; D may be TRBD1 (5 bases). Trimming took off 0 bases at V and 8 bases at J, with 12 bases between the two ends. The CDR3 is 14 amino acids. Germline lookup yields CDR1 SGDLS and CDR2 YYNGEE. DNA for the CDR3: TGTGCCAGCAGCGTAGAAGGGGCTGGGGACATTCAGTACTTC. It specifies CASSVEGAGDIQYF.

The DNA for the CDR3 is TGTGCCAGCAGCGTAGCGGGGACTAGCGGGGGTTACCAAGAGACCCAGTACTTC. This translates into CASSVAGTSGGYQETQYF. The chain joins TRBV9 to TRBJ2-5; 14 bases are a match to TRBD2. Trimming cost V 0 bases and J 0 bases; bases outside gene matches: 4. The CDR3 contains 18 residues. Germline loops: CDR1 SGDLS, CDR2 YYNGEE.

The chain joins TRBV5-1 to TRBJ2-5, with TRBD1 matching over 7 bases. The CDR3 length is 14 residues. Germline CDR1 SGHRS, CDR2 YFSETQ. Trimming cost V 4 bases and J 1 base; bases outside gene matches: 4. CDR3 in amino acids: CASSPTGVQETQYF. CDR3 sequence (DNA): TGCGCCAGCAGCCCCACAGGGGTCCAAGAGACCCAGTACTTC.

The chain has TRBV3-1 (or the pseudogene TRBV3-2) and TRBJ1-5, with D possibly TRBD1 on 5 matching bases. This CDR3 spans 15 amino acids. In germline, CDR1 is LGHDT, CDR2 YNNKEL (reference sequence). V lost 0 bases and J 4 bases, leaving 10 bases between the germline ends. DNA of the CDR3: TGTGCCAGCAGCCAAGAGGTGGGGACTAATCAGCCCCAGCATTTT. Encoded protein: CASSQEVGTNQPQHF.

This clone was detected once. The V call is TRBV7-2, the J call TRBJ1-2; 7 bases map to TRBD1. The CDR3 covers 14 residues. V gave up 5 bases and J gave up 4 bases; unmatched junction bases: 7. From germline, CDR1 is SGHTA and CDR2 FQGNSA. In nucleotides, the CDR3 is TGTGCCAGCAGCCCCACAGGGGATATCTATGGCTACACCTTC. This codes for CASSPTGDIYGYTF.

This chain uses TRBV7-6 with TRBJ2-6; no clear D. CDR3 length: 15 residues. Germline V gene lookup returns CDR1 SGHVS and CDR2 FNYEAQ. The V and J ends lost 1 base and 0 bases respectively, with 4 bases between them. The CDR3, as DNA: TGTGCCAGCAGCTTAGATCTCTCTGGGGCCAACGTCCTGACTTTC. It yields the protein CASSLDLSGANVLTF.

CDR3 nucleotides: TGTGCCAGTACAGGGCCAGGGGGCGGGGAGCAGTACTTC. Its protein is CASTGPGGGEQYF. The chain uses TRBV6-5 and TRBJ2-7; TRBD1 agrees at 8 bases. The ends lost 9 bases at V and 7 bases at J; junction bases unmatched: 11. The CDR3 length is 13 residues. Germline CDR1 reads MNHEY; CDR2 reads SVGAGI.